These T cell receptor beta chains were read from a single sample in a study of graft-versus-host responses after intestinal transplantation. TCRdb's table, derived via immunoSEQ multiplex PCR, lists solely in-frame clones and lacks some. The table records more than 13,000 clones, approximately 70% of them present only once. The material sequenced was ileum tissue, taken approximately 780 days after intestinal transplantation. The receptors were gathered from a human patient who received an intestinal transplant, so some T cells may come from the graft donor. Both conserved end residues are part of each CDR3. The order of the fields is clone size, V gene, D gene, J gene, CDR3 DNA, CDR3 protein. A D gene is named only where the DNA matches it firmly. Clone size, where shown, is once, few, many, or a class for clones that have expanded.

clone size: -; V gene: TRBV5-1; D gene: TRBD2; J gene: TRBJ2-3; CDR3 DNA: TGCGCCAGCAGCTTGGTGACTAGCGGCACAGATACGCAGTATTTT; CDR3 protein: CASSLVTSGTDTQYF
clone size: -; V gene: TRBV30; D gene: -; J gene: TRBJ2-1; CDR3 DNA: TGTGCCTGGAGTGTACTCCCTGAGCAGTTCTTC; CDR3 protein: CAWSVLPEQFF
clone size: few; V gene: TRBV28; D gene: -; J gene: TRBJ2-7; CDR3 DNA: TGTGCCAGCAGTTGGACGGGGACAAGCGAGCAGTACTTC; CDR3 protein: CASSWTGTSEQYF
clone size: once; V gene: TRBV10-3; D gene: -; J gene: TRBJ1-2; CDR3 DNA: TGTGCCATCAGTGAGGGCAACTATGGCTACACCTTC; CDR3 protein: CAISEGNYGYTF
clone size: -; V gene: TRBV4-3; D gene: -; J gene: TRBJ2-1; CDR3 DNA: TGCGCCAGCAGCCAGCATGCCATGCTCTCGGGGGTGGGGTACAATGAGCAGTTCTTC; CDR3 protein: CASSQHAMLSGVGYNEQFF
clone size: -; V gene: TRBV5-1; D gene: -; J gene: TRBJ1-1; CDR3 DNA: TGCGCCAGCAAATACCTACTGAACACTGAAGCTTTCTTT; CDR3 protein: CASKYLLNTEAFF
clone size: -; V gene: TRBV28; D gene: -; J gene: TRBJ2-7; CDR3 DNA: TGTGCCAGCAGACTCGGACCAACGTACTACGAGCAGTACTTC; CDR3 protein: CASRLGPTYYEQYF
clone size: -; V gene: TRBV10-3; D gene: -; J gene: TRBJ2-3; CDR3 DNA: TGTGCCATCAGTGATATGGGGGATACGCAGTATTTT; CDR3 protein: CAISDMGDTQYF
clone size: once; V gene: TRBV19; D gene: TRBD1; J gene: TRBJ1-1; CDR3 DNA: TGTGCCAGTAGTATAGGGGGACAGATGAACACTGAAGCTTTCTTT; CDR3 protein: CASSIGGQMNTEAFF
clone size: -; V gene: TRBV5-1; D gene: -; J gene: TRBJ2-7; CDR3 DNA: TGCGCCAGCAGCCTGGGTTTCTACGAGCAGTACTTC; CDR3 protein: CASSLGFYEQYF
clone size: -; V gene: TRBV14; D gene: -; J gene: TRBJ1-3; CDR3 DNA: TGTGCCAGCAGCCAAGTCGCTGGGGACCTCTCTGGAAACACCATATATTTT; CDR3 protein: CASSQVAGDLSGNTIYF
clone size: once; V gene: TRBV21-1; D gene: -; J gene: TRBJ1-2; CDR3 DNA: TGTGCCAGCAGCGTAGGAACAGTTGGCGGCTACACCTTC; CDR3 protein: CASSVGTVGGYTF
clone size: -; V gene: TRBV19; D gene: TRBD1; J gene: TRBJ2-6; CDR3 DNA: TGTGCCAGCAATCGACAGGGGGCTGGTGGGGCCAACGTCCTGACTTTC; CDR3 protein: CASNRQGAGGANVLTF
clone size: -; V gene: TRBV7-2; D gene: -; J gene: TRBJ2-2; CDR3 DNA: TGTGCCAGCAGCTTAGGGAACACCGGGGAGCTGTTTTTT; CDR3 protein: CASSLGNTGELFF
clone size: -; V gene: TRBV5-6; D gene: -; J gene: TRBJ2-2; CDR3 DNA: TGTGCCAGCAGCTTTTGGGGGACCAACACCGGGGAGCTGTTTTTT; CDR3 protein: CASSFWGTNTGELFF
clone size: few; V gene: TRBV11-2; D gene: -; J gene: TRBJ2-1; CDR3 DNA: TGTGCCAGCAGCTTAGCGATTCACAATGAGCAGTTCTTC; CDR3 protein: CASSLAIHNEQFF
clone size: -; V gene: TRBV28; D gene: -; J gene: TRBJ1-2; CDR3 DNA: TGTGCCAGCAGTGGCCTACGACCACGGAAATATGGCTACACCTTC; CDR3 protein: CASSGLRPRKYGYTF
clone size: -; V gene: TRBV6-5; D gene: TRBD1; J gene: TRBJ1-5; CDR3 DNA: TGTGCCAGCAGTCTGAGCGGGACAGTCGGACAGCCCCAGCATTTT; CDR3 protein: CASSLSGTVGQPQHF
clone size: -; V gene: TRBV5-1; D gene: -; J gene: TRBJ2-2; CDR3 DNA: TGCGCCAGCAGCCCGAATATAGAAAAGCCCGGGGAGCTGTTTTTT; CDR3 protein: CASSPNIEKPGELFF
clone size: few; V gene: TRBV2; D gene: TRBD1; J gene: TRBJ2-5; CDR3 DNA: TGTGCCAGCAGTGAAGGAGGACAGGCCGGAGAGACCCAGTACTTC; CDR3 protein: CASSEGGQAGETQYF
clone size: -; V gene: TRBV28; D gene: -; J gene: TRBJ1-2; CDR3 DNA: TGTGCCAGCAGCTCGATTGGCAGAACGGATGGCTACACCTTC; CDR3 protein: CASSSIGRTDGYTF
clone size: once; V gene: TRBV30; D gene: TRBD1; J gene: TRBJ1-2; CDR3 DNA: TGTGCCTGGAGTTCCGGGACAGCCTATGGCTACACCTTC; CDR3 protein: CAWSSGTAYGYTF
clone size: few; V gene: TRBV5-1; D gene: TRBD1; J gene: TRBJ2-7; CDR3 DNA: TGCGCCAGCAGCTTGGGGCAGGGGGCCGTTAGCTCCTACGAGCAGTACTTC; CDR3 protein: CASSLGQGAVSSYEQYF
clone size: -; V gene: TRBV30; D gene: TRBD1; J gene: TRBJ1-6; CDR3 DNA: TGTGCCTGGAGTGTCGACAGGGGTAGCTCACCCCTCCACTTT; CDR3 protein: CAWSVDRGSSPLHF
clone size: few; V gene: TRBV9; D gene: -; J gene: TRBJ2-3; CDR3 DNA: TGTGCCAGCAGGGGGCAGAGCACAGATACGCAGTATTTT; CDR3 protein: CASRGQSTDTQYF
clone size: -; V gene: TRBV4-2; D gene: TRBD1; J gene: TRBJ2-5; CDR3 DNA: TGTGCCAGCAGCCAAAATTCCGGGACAGGGCCCCAAGAGACCCAGTACTTC; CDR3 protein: CASSQNSGTGPQETQYF
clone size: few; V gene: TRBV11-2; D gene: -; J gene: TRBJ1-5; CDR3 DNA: TGTGCCAGCAGCTTCCAGGGAAATCAGCCCCAGCATTTT; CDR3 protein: CASSFQGNQPQHF
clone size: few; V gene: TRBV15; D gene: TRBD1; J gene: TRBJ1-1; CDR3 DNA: TGTGCCACCAGCAGACCCGGGACAGGGGTGAGGACTGAAGCTTTCTTT; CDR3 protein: CATSRPGTGVRTEAFF
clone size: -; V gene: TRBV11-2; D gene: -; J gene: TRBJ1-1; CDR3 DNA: TGTGCCAGCAGCTTAGATCCGGGTCAGAACACTGAAGCTTTCTTT; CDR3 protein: CASSLDPGQNTEAFF
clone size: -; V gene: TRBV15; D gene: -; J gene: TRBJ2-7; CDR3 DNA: TGTGCCACCAGCAGAGACAAGTCCTACGAGCAGTACTTC; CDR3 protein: CATSRDKSYEQYF
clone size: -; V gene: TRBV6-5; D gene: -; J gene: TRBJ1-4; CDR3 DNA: TGTGCCAGCAGGTTGGACCCTCAGAATGAAAAACTGTTTTTT; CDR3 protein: CASRLDPQNEKLFF
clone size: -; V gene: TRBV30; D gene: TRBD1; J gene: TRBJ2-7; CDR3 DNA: TGTGCCTGGAGTGTATATCCGCCCGAGACAGGGGACTACGAGCAGTACTTC; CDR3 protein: CAWSVYPPETGDYEQYF
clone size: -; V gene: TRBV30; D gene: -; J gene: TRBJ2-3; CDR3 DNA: TGTGCCTGGAGTCCACGGAACCGACTTTACACAGATACGCAGTATTTT; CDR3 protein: CAWSPRNRLYTDTQYF
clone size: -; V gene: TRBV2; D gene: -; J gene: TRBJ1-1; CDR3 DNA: TGTGCCAGCAGGAGACAGCAGAACACTGAAGCTTTCTTT; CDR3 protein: CASRRQQNTEAFF
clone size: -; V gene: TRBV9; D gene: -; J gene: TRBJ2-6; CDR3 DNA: TGTGCCAGCAGCATCGGGGTTGGGGCCAACGTCCTGACTTTC; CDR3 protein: CASSIGVGANVLTF
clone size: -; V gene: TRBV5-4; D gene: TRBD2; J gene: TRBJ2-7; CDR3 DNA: TGTGCCAGCAGCTTGGGCGGGAGGGCCTACGAGCAGTACTTC; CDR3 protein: CASSLGGRAYEQYF
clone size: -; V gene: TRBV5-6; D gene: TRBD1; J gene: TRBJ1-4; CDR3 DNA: TGTGCCAGCAGCTTCCGATTACAGGGGGCTAATGAAAAACTGTTTTTT; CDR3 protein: CASSFRLQGANEKLFF
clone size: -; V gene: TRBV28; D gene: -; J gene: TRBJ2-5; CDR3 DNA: TGTGCCAGCAGTCCAGGACATAAGAGACCCCAGTACTTC; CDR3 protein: CASSPGHKRPQYF
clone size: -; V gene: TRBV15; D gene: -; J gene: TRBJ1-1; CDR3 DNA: TGTGCCACCAGCATTAGCGCCGAGGGCACTGAAGCTTTCTTT; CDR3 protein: CATSISAEGTEAFF
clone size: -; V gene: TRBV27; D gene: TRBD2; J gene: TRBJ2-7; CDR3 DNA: TGTGCCAGCAGTTCTAGCGGGAGTGTGTACGAGCAGTACTTC; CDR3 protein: CASSSSGSVYEQYF
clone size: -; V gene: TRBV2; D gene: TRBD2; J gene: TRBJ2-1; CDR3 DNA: TGTGCCAGCAGGTGGACTAGAGGTACGGACGAGCAGTTCTTC; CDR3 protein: CASRWTRGTDEQFF
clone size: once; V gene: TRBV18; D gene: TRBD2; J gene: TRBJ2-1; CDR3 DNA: TGTGCCAGCTCAAGTAGGACTAGCGGGGGGACCGCCGATGAGCAGTTCTTC; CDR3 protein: CASSSRTSGGTADEQFF
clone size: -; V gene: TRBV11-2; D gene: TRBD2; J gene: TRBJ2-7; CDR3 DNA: TGTGCCAGCAGCTTAGTGTGGGGACTAGTAGAATCCTACGAGCAGTACTTC; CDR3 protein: CASSLVWGLVESYEQYF
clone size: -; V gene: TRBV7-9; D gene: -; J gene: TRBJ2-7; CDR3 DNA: TGTGCCAGCAGCTTACCCCAGGTCAGCTCCTACGAGCAGTACTTC; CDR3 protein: CASSLPQVSSYEQYF
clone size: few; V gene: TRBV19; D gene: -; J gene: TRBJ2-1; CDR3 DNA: TGTGCCAGTAGTATAGATCGGGACTACAATGAGCAGTTCTTC; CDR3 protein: CASSIDRDYNEQFF
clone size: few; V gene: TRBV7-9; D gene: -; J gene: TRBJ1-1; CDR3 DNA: TGTGCCAGCAGCCCTAAGGGGACTGAAGCTTTCTTT; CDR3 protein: CASSPKGTEAFF
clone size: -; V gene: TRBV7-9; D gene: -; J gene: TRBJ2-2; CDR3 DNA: TGTGCCAGCAGCTTATATCAGGTTCTCAACACCGGGGAGCTGTTTTTT; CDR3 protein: CASSLYQVLNTGELFF